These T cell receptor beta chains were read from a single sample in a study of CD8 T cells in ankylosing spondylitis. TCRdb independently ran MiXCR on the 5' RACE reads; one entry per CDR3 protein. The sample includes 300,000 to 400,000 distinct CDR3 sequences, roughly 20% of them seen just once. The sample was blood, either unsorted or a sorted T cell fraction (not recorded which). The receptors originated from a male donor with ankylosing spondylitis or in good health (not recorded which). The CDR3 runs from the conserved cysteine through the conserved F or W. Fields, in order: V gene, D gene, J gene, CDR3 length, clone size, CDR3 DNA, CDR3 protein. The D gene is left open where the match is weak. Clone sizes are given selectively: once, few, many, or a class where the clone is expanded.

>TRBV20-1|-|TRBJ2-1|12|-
TGCAGTGCTGGCGGGACATACAATGAGCAGTTCTTC
CSAGGTYNEQFF
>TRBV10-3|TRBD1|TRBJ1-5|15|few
TGTGCCATCAGTGGGGGACAGGGGCTGGGTCAGCCCCAGCATTTT
CAISGGQGLGQPQHF
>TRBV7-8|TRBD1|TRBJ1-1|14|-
TGTGCCAGCAGCTTGGGACAGGGCTTCGGTGAAGCTTTCTTT
CASSLGQGFGEAFF
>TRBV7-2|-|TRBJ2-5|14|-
TGTGCCAGCAGCTCAAGGCGGGTGGAGGAGACCCAGTACTTC
CASSSRRVEETQYF
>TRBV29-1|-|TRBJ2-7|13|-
TGCAGCGTTGTTCGGGAAAACGACTACGAGCAGTACTTC
CSVVRENDYEQYF
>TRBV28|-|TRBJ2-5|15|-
TGTGCCAGCAGTCCACCGGAGGAACTCCAAGAGACCCAGTACTTC
CASSPPEELQETQYF
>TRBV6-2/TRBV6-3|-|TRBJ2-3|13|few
TGTGCCAGCAGTTGGTTGGGCACAGATACGCAGTATTTT
CASSWLGTDTQYF
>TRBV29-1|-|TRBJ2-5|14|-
TGCAGCGTTGAAAATATGGTGGGGCAAGAGACCCAGTACTTC
CSVENMVGQETQYF
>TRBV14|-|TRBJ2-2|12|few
TGTGCCAGCAGCCAATATACCGGGGAGCTGTTTTTT
CASSQYTGELFF
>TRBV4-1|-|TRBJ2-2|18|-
TGCGCCAGCAGCCAAAAAGTGCCCAGCCAGGGAGTTACCGGGGAGCTGTTTTTT
CASSQKVPSQGVTGELFF
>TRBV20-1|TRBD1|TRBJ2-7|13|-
TGCAGTGCGACCGGGACAGGGTACGACGAGCAGTACTTC
CSATGTGYDEQYF
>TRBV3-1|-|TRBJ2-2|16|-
TGTGCCAGCAGCCAATACAGGGAAATGAACACCGGGGAGCTGTTTTTT
CASSQYREMNTGELFF
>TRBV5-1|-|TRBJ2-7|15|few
TGCGCCAGCACCCCGACGACGGGCAGCTCCTACGAGCAGTACTTC
CASTPTTGSSYEQYF
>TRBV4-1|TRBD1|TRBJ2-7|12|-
TGCGCCAGCAGCCAGGGACAGAGCGAGCAGTACTTC
CASSQGQSEQYF
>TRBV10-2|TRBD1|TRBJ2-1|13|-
TGCGCCACGCACAGGGGGACGGACAATGAGCAGTTCTTC
CATHRGTDNEQFF
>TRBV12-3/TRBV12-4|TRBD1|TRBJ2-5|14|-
TGTGCCACCGGGACAGGCCGACCCCAAGAGACCCAGTACTTC
CATGTGRPQETQYF
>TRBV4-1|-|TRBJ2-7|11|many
TGCGCCAGCAGCCAAGATTACGAGCAGTACTTC
CASSQDYEQYF
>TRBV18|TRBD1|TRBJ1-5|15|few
TGTGCCAGCTCCCGGGACAGGGATAGCAATCAGCCCCAGCATTTT
CASSRDRDSNQPQHF
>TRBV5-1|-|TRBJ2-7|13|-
TGCGCCAGCAGCTTGGACGACGGGGGCGTCCAGTACTTC
CASSLDDGGVQYF
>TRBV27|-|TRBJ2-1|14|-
TGTGCCAGCAGTTTAGCGCGCATCTACAATGAGCAGTTCTTC
CASSLARIYNEQFF
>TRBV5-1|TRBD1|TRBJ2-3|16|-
TGCGCCAGCAGCTTGGATGAGGGGGCTTTGGCAGATACGCAGTATTTT
CASSLDEGALADTQYF
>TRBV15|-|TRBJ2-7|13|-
TGTGCCACCAGCCCAGACGGTTCCTACGAGCAGTACTTC
CATSPDGSYEQYF
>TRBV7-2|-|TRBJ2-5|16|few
TGTGCCAGCAGCCTAACTTCGCAGGGCTATCTGGAGACCCAGTACTTC
CASSLTSQGYLETQYF
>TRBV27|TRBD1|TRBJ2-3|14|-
TGTGCCAGCAGTTTCTCACAGGGGATAGATACGCAGTATTTT
CASSFSQGIDTQYF
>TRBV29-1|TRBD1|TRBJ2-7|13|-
TGCAGCGTGGAAGAGGGGGCTGGCTACGAGCAGTACTTC
CSVEEGAGYEQYF
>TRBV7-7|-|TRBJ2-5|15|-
TGTGCTAGCAGCTCCCGTGGACAGGGAGGGGAGACCCAGTACTTC
CASSSRGQGGETQYF
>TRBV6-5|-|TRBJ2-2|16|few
TGTGCCAGCAGTAAACTCGGCAGGGCGGCCACCGGGGAGCTGTTTTTT
CASSKLGRAATGELFF
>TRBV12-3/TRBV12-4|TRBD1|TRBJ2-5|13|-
TGTGCCAGCACCGGACAGGGAGAAGAGACCCAGTACTTC
CASTGQGEETQYF
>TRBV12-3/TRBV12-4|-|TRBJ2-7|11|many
TGTGCCAGCAGTGCCGGCGGGGAGCAGTACTTC
CASSAGGEQYF
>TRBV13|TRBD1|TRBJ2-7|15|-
TGTGCCAGCAGCATAAATACAGGGGACTCCTACGAGCAGTACTTC
CASSINTGDSYEQYF
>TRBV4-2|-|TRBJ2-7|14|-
TGTGCCAGCAGCCAAGCCTTAAGCGGGTACGAGCAGTACTTC
CASSQALSGYEQYF
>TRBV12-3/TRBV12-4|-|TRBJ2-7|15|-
TGTGCCAGCAGCTCAGGTTTGGACAGCTCCTACGAGCAGTACTTC
CASSSGLDSSYEQYF
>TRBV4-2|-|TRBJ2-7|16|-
TGTGCCAGCAGCCAACACTTAGCGGACCTCTCCTACGAGCAGTACTTC
CASSQHLADLSYEQYF
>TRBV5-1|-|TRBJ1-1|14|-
TGCGCCAGCAGCTTAAAGGGGCTAGGCACTGAAGCTTTCTTT
CASSLKGLGTEAFF
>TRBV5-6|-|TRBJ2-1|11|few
TGTGCCAGCAGCTATGCTGGGGAGCAGTTCTTC
CASSYAGEQFF
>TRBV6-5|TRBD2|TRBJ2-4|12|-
TGTGCCAGCAGTTACTCACCAGGGAGGGAGTACTTC
CASSYSPGREYF
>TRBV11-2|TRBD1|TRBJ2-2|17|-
TGTGCCAGCGGACCCCCCGACAGGGGATTAAGTGGCGGGGAGCTGTTTTTT
CASGPPDRGLSGGELFF
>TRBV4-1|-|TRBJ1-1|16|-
TGCGCCAGCAGCCAAGCGGCAGACCTAATGAACACTGAAGCTTTCTTT
CASSQAADLMNTEAFF
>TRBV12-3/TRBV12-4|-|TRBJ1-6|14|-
TGTGCCAGCAGTCTCGGGACCGTGGGTTCACCCCTCCACTTT
CASSLGTVGSPLHF
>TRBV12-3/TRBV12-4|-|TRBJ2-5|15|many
TGTGCCAGCAGCAGAGGGGAGTCTCCGGGGGAGACCCAGTACTTC
CASSRGESPGETQYF
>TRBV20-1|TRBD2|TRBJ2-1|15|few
TGCAGTGCTAGGTACCTAGCGGGGGGGATCAATGAGCAGTTCTTC
CSARYLAGGINEQFF